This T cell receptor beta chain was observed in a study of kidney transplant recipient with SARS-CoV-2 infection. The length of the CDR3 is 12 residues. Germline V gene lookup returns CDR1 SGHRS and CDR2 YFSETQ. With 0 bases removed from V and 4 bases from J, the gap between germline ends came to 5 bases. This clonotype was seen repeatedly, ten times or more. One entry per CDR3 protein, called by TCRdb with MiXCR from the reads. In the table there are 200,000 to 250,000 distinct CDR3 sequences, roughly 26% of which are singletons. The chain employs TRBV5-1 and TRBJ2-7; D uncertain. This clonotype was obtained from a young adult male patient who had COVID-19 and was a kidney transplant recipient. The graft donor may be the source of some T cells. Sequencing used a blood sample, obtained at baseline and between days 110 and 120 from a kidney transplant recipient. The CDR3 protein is CASSLDLYEQYF. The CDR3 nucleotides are TGCGCCAGCAGCTTGGATCTATACGAGCAGTACTTC.